The 25 T cell receptor beta chains below were found in one sample sequenced in a study of blood T cell repertoires in COVID-19. Using immunoSEQ multiplex PCR, the repertoire was profiled, and TCRdb retains in-frame clones only, with some absent. This table holds about 200,000 clones, about 88% found once. The specimen was peripheral blood. Source of these receptors: a man between 50 and 59 years old with COVID-19, enrolled during active disease.

The chain combines TRBV4-2 with TRBJ2-2; D perhaps matches TRBD2 (6 bases). This CDR3 has 16 amino acids. The germline gives CDR1 LGHNA, CDR2 YNFKEQ. V gave up 1 base and J gave up 8 bases, with 17 bases separating them. CDR3 amino acids: CASSQVPAGASGELFF. CDR3 in DNA: TGTGCCAGCAGCCAAGTCCCAGCGGGCGCCTCTGGGGAGCTGTTTTTT.

This chain uses TRBV10-2 with TRBJ1-1; tentative D call: TRBD1 (5 bases). From germline, CDR1 is WSHSY and CDR2 SAAADI. The CDR3 is 16 residues long. Trimming took 2 bases from V and 4 from J, leaving 17 bases between them. The CDR3: CASSEPGGGRSTEAFF. As DNA, the CDR3 is TGCGCCAGCAGTGAGCCCGGGGGGGGTAGGAGCACTGAAGCTTTCTTT.

This clone was counted once. The rearrangement uses TRBV5-4 and TRBJ2-5; 9 bases line up with TRBD1. The CDR3 is 17 amino acids. Germline V gene lookup returns CDR1 SGHNT and CDR2 YYREEE (reference sequence). J was trimmed by 5 bases and V by 0 bases; bases with no gene match: 11. This CDR3 is CASSLASGTGTGETQYF. The CDR3 DNA reads as TGTGCCAGCAGCTTGGCCTCCGGGACAGGGACGGGGGAGACCCAGTACTTC. The full variable domain, rest sourced from reference TRBV5-4 and TRBJ2-5, is ETGVTQSPTHLIKTRGQQVTLRCSSQSGHNTVSWYQQALGQGPQFIFQYYREEENGRGNFPPRFSGLQFPNYSSELNVNALELDDSALYLCASSLASGTGTGETQYFGPGTRLLVL.

The J gene is TRBJ1-6, the V gene TRBV5-1; TRBD1 might be the D (6 bases). CDR1 is SGHRS, CDR2 YFSETQ, per germline. The CDR3 has 17 residues. The V end was cut by 4 bases, the J end by 0 bases, with 14 bases between. This CDR3 is CASSPDRESSYNSPLHF. In DNA, the CDR3 is TGCGCCAGCAGCCCGGACAGAGAGAGCTCCTATAATTCACCCCTCCACTTT.

CDR3 sequence: CASSSGGTGELFF. As DNA, the CDR3 is TGTGCCAGCAGCTCAGGTGGGACCGGGGAGCTGTTTTTT. The chain couples TRBV7-2 to TRBJ2-2; D remains unclear. This CDR3 has 13 residues. The germline CDR1 and CDR2 sequences are SGHTA and FQGNSA. V gave up 4 bases and J gave up 5 bases, with 8 bases separating them.

The CDR3 reads CAISESNSYEQYF. The CDR3 DNA follows: TGTGCCATCAGTGAGTCGAACAGCTACGAGCAGTACTTC. The V gene is TRBV10-3, the J gene TRBJ2-7, with D unresolved. The ends were cut back, 0 bases at V and 3 bases at J, with 6 bases in the middle. CDR1 and CDR2 (germline): ENHRY, SYGVKD. The CDR3 runs 13 residues.

The chain has TRBV15 and TRBJ1-4, with 9 bases lining up with TRBD1. Germline CDR1 is LNHNV and CDR2 is YYDKDF (reference sequence). The trim removed 7 bases at V and 8 bases at J, leaving 8 bases unmatched. The CDR3 runs 14 residues. The CDR3 region has the DNA TGTGCCACCACCCGGGACAGGGATGGAGAAAAACTGTTTTTT. Translating it yields CATTRDRDGEKLFF.

This clone was observed a single time. V usage is TRBV7-2 and J usage is TRBJ2-4; tentatively, D is TRBD2 (6 bases). With 5 bases removed from V and 0 bases from J, the gap between germline ends came to 11 bases. In germline, CDR1 is SGHTA, CDR2 FQGNSA. There are 15 residues in the CDR3. CDR3 sequence reads: CASSPGLLAKNIQYF. The CDR3 DNA reads as TGTGCCAGCAGCCCGGGACTGCTAGCCAAAAACATTCAGTACTTC.

The chain combines TRBV10-3 with TRBJ1-2; D may be TRBD1 (6 bases). This CDR3 comprises 13 residues. The germline V gene has CDR1 ENHRY and CDR2 SYGVKD. V was shortened by 2 bases and J by 7 bases, with 11 bases between the two germline ends. CDR3 sequence reads: CAISEPTGFGYTF. CDR3 bases: TGTGCCATCAGTGAGCCCACAGGGTTTGGCTACACCTTC.

This clone was counted only a few times. The chain joins TRBV24-1 to TRBJ1-1; tentatively, D is TRBD1 (5 bases). The CDR3 is 13 residues long. In germline, CDR1 is KGHDR, CDR2 SFDVKD. The V and J ends lost 10 bases and 1 base respectively, with 12 bases between them. The CDR3, as DNA: TGTGCCACGCAGGGCCGGTCGAACACTGAAGCTTTCTTT. This codes for CATQGRSNTEAFF.

The gene calls are TRBV5-1 and TRBJ2-7; D is uncertain. This CDR3 comprises 15 residues. Trimming removed 4 bases at V and 5 bases at J, with 19 bases between. CDR1 and CDR2 (germline): SGHRS, YFSETQ. The CDR3 DNA reads TGCGCCAGCAGCCTGGGGTTGGGCTCCGAAGACGAGCAGTACTTC. It yields the protein CASSLGLGSEDEQYF. The whole variable domain, remainder taken from reference TRBV5-1 and TRBJ2-7, is KAGVTQTPRYLIKTRGQQVTLSCSPISGHRSVSWYQQTPGQGLQFLFEYFSETQRNKGNFPGRFSGRQFSNSRSEMNVSTLELGDSALYLCASSLGLGSEDEQYFGPGTRLTVT.

The V gene is TRBV4-1, the J gene TRBJ1-1; maybe TRBD1 (6 bases). V was pared by 0 bases and J by 1 base, with 15 bases between. The CDR3 is 17 residues long. Germline-derived CDR1 and CDR2 are MGHRA and YSYEKL. The CDR3 DNA reads TGCGCCAGCAGCCAAGATCGGGATCAGGGGACGAACACTGAAGCTTTCTTT. Translation: CASSQDRDQGTNTEAFF.

The chain combines TRBV7-3 with TRBJ2-2, with 10 bases matching TRBD2. Looked up from germline, CDR1 is SGHTA and CDR2 is FQGTGA. The CDR3 runs to 20 residues. The V segment lost 2 bases and the J segment 2 bases; nucleotides outside the gene matches: 14. The CDR3 here is CASSLVPAASGGGNTGELFF. The CDR3 coding sequence is TGTGCCAGCAGCTTAGTCCCCGCGGCTAGCGGGGGAGGCAACACCGGGGAGCTGTTTTTT.

The CDR3 DNA is TGCGCCAGCAGTCCTCCGGACAGGGCAGGAGATACGCAGTATTTT. This encodes CASSPPDRAGDTQYF. This chain links TRBV10-2 with TRBJ2-3; 8 nucleotides align to TRBD1. The V gene's germline CDR1 is WSHSY and CDR2 SAAADI. The V and J ends lost 5 bases and 5 bases, in that order; junction bases with no gene match: 9. The CDR3 spans 15 residues.

The rearrangement joins TRBV3-1 (or the pseudogene TRBV3-2) to TRBJ2-7; 12 positions match TRBD2. Germline V gene sequence: CDR1 LGHDT, CDR2 YNNKEL (reference sequence). The CDR3 is 13 amino acids. Germline trimming cut 6 bases from V and 9 bases from J; bases unmatched to any gene: 6. This chain's CDR3 is CASSPSGRAWQYF. CDR3 in DNA: TGTGCCAGCAGTCCTAGCGGGAGGGCCTGGCAGTACTTC.

This chain joins TRBV6-5 and TRBJ1-2; the match to TRBD1 covers 9 bases. CDR1 MNHEY and CDR2 SVGAGI come from the germline V gene. This CDR3 contains 15 residues. The V segment lost 5 bases and the J segment 8 bases; nucleotides outside the gene matches: 12. The CDR3 nucleotides are TGTGCCAGCAGTCAGGGACAGGGAATCTTGTTAGGCTACACCTTC. It translates to CASSQGQGILLGYTF.

The J gene is TRBJ1-5, the V gene TRBV28, with a weak D call TRBD1 (6 bases). The germline CDR1 and CDR2 sequences are MDHEN and SYDVKM. This CDR3 has 16 residues. V lost 5 bases and J lost 7, with 21 bases in between. DNA of the CDR3: TGTGCCAGCAGTGTACTCCGGGACACCCTCGGGCAGCCCCAGCATTTT. It codes for CASSVLRDTLGQPQHF.

The genes are TRBV10-3 and TRBJ2-2; 10 bases fit TRBD1. Germline V gene lookup returns CDR1 ENHRY and CDR2 SYGVKD. V trimming: 9 bases; J trimming: 0 bases; junction bases outside the gene matches: 1. This CDR3 is 14 amino acids long. The CDR3 DNA follows: TGTGCCATTGGACAGGGGGCGAACACCGGGGAGCTGTTTTTT. Amino acids: CAIGQGANTGELFF.

CDR3 bases: TGTGCCAGCAGTTGGTCGGGGAATGAGCAGTTCTTC. Amino acids: CASSWSGNEQFF. The gene calls are TRBV7-6 and TRBJ2-1, with D tentatively TRBD2 (5 bases). The V end lost 6 bases, the J end lost 7 bases, and 10 bases lay between the germline ends. Per the germline V gene, CDR1 is SGHVS and CDR2 is FNYEAQ. The CDR3 has 12 amino acids.

The chain has TRBV14 and TRBJ2-1, with 8 bases aligning to TRBD2. Per the germline V gene, CDR1 is SGHDN and CDR2 is FVKESK. The J segment lost 2 bases and the V segment lost 1 base, leaving 4 bases of the junction unmatched. CDR3 size: 16 residues. Written as DNA, the CDR3 is TGTGCCAGCAGCCAAGCTTGGACTAGCCCCTACAATGAGCAGTTCTTC. Protein product: CASSQAWTSPYNEQFF.

The J gene is TRBJ2-3, the V gene TRBV19; no clear D. The V end was cut by 7 bases, the J end by 6 bases, with 14 bases between. Per germline, CDR1 LNHDA and CDR2 SQIVND (reference sequence). This CDR3 is 13 amino acids long. The CDR3 is CASTPSPRDTQYF. Written as DNA, the CDR3 is TGTGCCAGTACCCCTTCCCCGCGGGATACGCAGTATTTT.

This clone is a singleton in its sample. This chain links TRBV9 with TRBJ2-2; TRBD1 agrees at 12 bases. The V gene's germline CDR1 is SGDLS and CDR2 YYNGEE. The CDR3 is 17 residues long. V was clipped by 4 bases and J by 4 bases; unmatched bases: 8. Here the CDR3 reads CASSLTGTGGGTGELFF. DNA for the CDR3: TGTGCCAGCAGCCTAACCGGGACAGGGGGCGGCACCGGGGAGCTGTTTTTT.

The chain joins TRBV7-9 to TRBJ2-7, with 7 nucleotides matching TRBD1. The CDR3 extends over 14 amino acids. Trimming took 4 bases from V and 2 from J; bases not matched to a gene: 5. Germline V gene sequence: CDR1 SEHNR, CDR2 FQNEAQ (reference sequence). CDR3 in amino acids: CASSSRDRTYEQYF. Here the CDR3 DNA reads TGTGCCAGCAGCTCACGGGACAGAACCTACGAGCAGTACTTC.

The CDR3 is CASSQGGPDTQYF. Here the CDR3 DNA reads TGCGCCAGCAGCCAAGGGGGCCCAGATACGCAGTATTTT. The chain is built from TRBV4-1 and TRBJ2-3; D possibly corresponds to TRBD1 (5 bases). The CDR3 contains 13 residues. From germline, CDR1 is MGHRA and CDR2 YSYEKL. Trimming removed 1 base from V and 4 bases from J, with 6 bases in between.

The chain uses TRBV7-2 and TRBJ1-2, with D unclear. CDR1 SGHTA and CDR2 FQGNSA come from the germline V gene. V dropped 5 bases and J dropped 6 bases, with 19 bases sitting between them. The CDR3 has 15 amino acids. Written as DNA, the CDR3 is TGTGCCAGCAGCCCCCCCGGCAGAGGCGGTGATGGCTACACCTTC. It is translated as CASSPPGRGGDGYTF.